The clone carrying this T cell receptor beta chain appeared a few times. What it binds is not known. The TCR cDNA carried a universal primer site and UMIs from 5'RACE template switching. A single record per CDR3 protein comes from TCRdb applying MiXCR to the 5' RACE reads. Of over 250,000 distinct CDR3 sequences in the sample, around 5.2% were seen once. This CDR3 contains 14 residues. Between the trimmed V and J ends, which lost 2 bases and 8 bases, there was a span of 11 bases. Looked up from germline, CDR1 is SGDLS and CDR2 is YYNGEE. This sample was taken from a study of T cells after yellow fever vaccination. Findings and limits, study-wide: Only a minor proportion of clonotypes was detected across both CD4 and CD8 compartments. Repertoires sorted by FACS could include abundant clonotypes that are contaminants from the bulk population. Reappearance after the booster was observed for most primary-vaccination clones (about 96% CD4, roughly 90% CD8).

This sequence was found in a man between 18 and 29 years old who received the YFV17D yellow fever vaccine. This sample comprised CD4+ T cells sorted from PBMCs, obtained on the day of the yellow fever booster vaccination. The genes are TRBV9 and TRBJ1-6; possibly TRBD1 for D (6 bases). This CDR3 is CASSVAAGDSPLHF. CDR3 DNA sequence: TGTGCCAGCAGCGTGGCGGCAGGGGATTCACCCCTCCACTTT. The full variable domain, completed using reference TRBV9 and TRBJ1-6, is DSGVTQTPKHLITATGQRVTLRCSPRSGDLSVYWYQQSLDQGLQFLIQYYNGEERAKGNILERFSAQQFPDLHSELNLSSLELGDSALYFCASSVAAGDSPLHFGNGTRLTVT.